This passage covers 26 T cell receptor beta chains from one sample sequenced in a study of shared clonotypes between healthy human individuals. TCRdb's copy holds only in-frame clones and misses some; the assay was immunoSEQ multiplex PCR. The sample consists of approximately 87,000 clones, about 65% of them appearing once. Material: memory CD8+ T cells sorted from blood. Described subset: CD45RO+ cells pooled with CCR7-negative TemRA cells. The receptors shown here come from a young man in good health.

This clone has only one observation. The chain uses TRBV12-5 and TRBJ2-5; TRBD2 agrees at 10 bases. V trimming: 7 bases; J trimming: 3 bases; junction bases outside the gene matches: 14. Germline CDR1 reads LGHNT; CDR2 reads FRNRAP. The CDR3 has 17 amino acids. The CDR3: CASAYGLAGVVEETQYF. The CDR3 region has the DNA TGTGCTAGTGCTTACGGGCTAGCGGGAGTTGTGGAAGAGACCCAGTACTTC.

The V gene is TRBV11-2, the J gene TRBJ2-3, with D unresolved. Germline V CDR1 and CDR2: SGHAT, FQNNGV. This CDR3 comprises 12 residues. Trimming removed 5 bases at V and 10 bases at J, with 13 bases between. The CDR3: CASSTGPESQYF. DNA of the CDR3: TGTGCCAGCAGCACCGGGCCAGAGTCGCAGTATTTT.

DNA for the CDR3: TGTGCCAGCAGCCCTGGACTAGCTCCGCTGCCCGGGGAGCTGTTTTTT. As protein: CASSPGLAPLPGELFF. This chain connects TRBV14 to TRBJ2-2; 8 bases are shared with TRBD2. This CDR3 is built from 16 residues. Trimming cost V 4 bases and J 6 bases; bases outside gene matches: 10. From germline, CDR1 is SGHDN and CDR2 FVKESK.

CDR3 in DNA: TGCGCCAGCAGCCCTGACCGGGATCGAGGCTACACCTTC. Amino acids: CASSPDRDRGYTF. This chain connects TRBV5-1 to TRBJ1-2; D call uncertain. This CDR3 has 13 amino acids. Germline V gives CDR1 SGHRS, CDR2 YFSETQ. V gave up 4 bases and J gave up 8 bases, with 15 bases separating them. Looking up the rest from reference TRBV5-1 and TRBJ1-2 gives the full variable domain: KAGVTQTPRYLIKTRGQQVTLSCSPISGHRSVSWYQQTPGQGLQFLFEYFSETQRNKGNFPGRFSGRQFSNSRSEMNVSTLELGDSALYLCASSPDRDRGYTFGSGTRLTVV.

V and J are TRBV5-1 and TRBJ1-1; 9 bases map to TRBD1. CDR1 SGHRS and CDR2 YFSETQ come from the germline V gene. The CDR3 is 13 amino acids. With V trimmed by 9 bases and J by 3 bases, 6 bases remained unmatched. The CDR3 DNA sequence: TGCGCCACCCGGACAGGGGACGACACTGAAGCTTTCTTT. Its protein product is CATRTGDDTEAFF. The complete variable domain, with remaining parts taken from reference TRBV5-1 and TRBJ1-1, reads KAGVTQTPRYLIKTRGQQVTLSCSPISGHRSVSWYQQTPGQGLQFLFEYFSETQRNKGNFPGRFSGRQFSNSRSEMNVSTLELGDSALYLCATRTGDDTEAFFGQGTRLTVV.

The chain has TRBV11-1 and TRBJ2-1; TRBD1 matches 9 bases. The V gene's germline CDR1 is SGHAT and CDR2 FQDESV (reference sequence). This CDR3 has 16 amino acids. V shed 1 base, J shed 7 bases, and the junction held 8 bases outside the gene matches. CDR3 bases: TGTGCCAGCAGCTTAGTTGGGACAGGGTCTAAAAATGAGCAGTTCTTC. Encoded protein: CASSLVGTGSKNEQFF.

The chain combines TRBV11-2 with TRBJ2-1; 8 nucleotides agree with TRBD1. J was trimmed by 5 bases and V by 1 base; bases with no gene match: 4. The CDR3 runs 15 residues. CDR1 SGHAT and CDR2 FQNNGV come from the germline V gene. In nucleotides, the CDR3 is TGTGCCAGCAGCTTAGGGCAGGGGGCAGACAATGAGCAGTTCTTC. Translation gives CASSLGQGADNEQFF.

This rearrangement joins TRBV10-3 to TRBJ2-7; D assignment may be TRBD1 or TRBD2 (5 bases each). The germline CDR1 and CDR2 sequences are ENHRY and SYGVKD. With 6 bases removed from V and 5 bases from J, the gap between germline ends came to 14 bases. The length of the CDR3 is 13 residues. CDR3 protein: CAIRTDERDEQYF. The CDR3, as DNA: TGTGCCATCAGGACAGATGAGAGGGACGAGCAGTACTTC.

The chain combines TRBV2 with TRBJ2-1, with 7 bases matching TRBD2. Germline CDR1 and CDR2: SNHLY and FYNNEI. The CDR3 is made up of 15 amino acids. Trimming took 8 bases from V and 7 from J; bases not matched to a gene: 14. CDR3 nucleotide sequence: TGTGCCAGCCGCGCAGGCAGCGGGATAACGAATGAGCAGTTCTTC. Amino acids: CASRAGSGITNEQFF.

This clone has only a few counts. In nucleotides, the CDR3 is TGTGCCAGCAGCTTTGGAACTGCGGGAGTCGCTGACAATGAGCAGTTCTTC. Its translation: CASSFGTAGVADNEQFF. The V call is TRBV11-3, the J call TRBJ2-1; 7 bases line up with TRBD2. Germline assignment: CDR1 SGHNT and CDR2 YENEEA. The CDR3 spans 17 residues. Trimming at V came to 3 bases and at J to 5 bases, leaving 13 bases not matched to a gene.

This chain connects TRBV28 to TRBJ2-7, with D perhaps being TRBD1 or TRBD2 (5 bases each). Germline CDR1 is MDHEN and CDR2 is SYDVKM. This CDR3 has 13 residues. The V and J ends lost 4 bases and 4 bases respectively, with 11 bases between them. The CDR3 region has the DNA TGTGCCAGCAGTTCTGGGACCGAATACGAGCAGTACTTC. It is translated as CASSSGTEYEQYF.

The chain carries TRBV19 and TRBJ1-1; no clear D. V lost 5 bases, J lost 11 bases, and 15 bases lay in between. Germline V gene lookup returns CDR1 LNHDA and CDR2 SQIVND (reference sequence). CDR3 length: 12 amino acids. CDR3 amino acids: CASSLGSVEAFF. The CDR3 coding sequence is TGTGCCAGTAGTTTAGGATCCGTGGAGGCTTTCTTT.

V usage is TRBV2 and J usage is TRBJ1-5; D not certain. With 6 bases removed from V and 0 bases from J, the gap between germline ends came to 15 bases. The CDR3 length is 16 residues. Germline CDR1 reads SNHLY; CDR2 reads FYNNEI. Written as DNA, the CDR3 is TGTGCCAGCAGCGAAACGCCCGACAATAGCAATCAGCCCCAGCATTTT. This gives the protein CASSETPDNSNQPQHF. Full variable domain (rest looked up from reference TRBV2 and TRBJ1-5): EPEVTQTPSHQVTQMGQEVILRCVPISNHLYFYWYRQILGQKVEFLVSFYNNEISEKSEIFDDQFSVERPDGSNFTLKIRSTKLEDSAMYFCASSETPDNSNQPQHFGDGTRLSIL.

CDR3 coding DNA: TGTGCCAGCAGCGCAGAGACAGGGTATGGCTACACCTTC. Protein: CASSAETGYGYTF. The gene calls are TRBV7-9 and TRBJ1-2; 7 positions match TRBD1. Germline CDR1 reads SEHNR; CDR2 reads FQNEAQ (reference sequence). With V trimmed by 5 bases and J by 5 bases, 5 bases remained unmatched. This CDR3 region has 13 residues. Full variable domain (remainder filled in from reference TRBV7-9 and TRBJ1-2): DTGVSQNPRHKITKRGQNVTFRCDPISEHNRLYWYRQTLGQGPEFLTYFQNEAQLEKSRLLSDRFSAERPKGSFSTLEIQRTEQGDSAMYLCASSAETGYGYTFGSGTRLTVV.

CDR3 nucleotides: TGTGCCAGTAGTACCCAACAGGGGGATCGCCTCTACAATGAGCAGTTCTTC. Translated: CASSTQQGDRLYNEQFF. The chain joins TRBV19 to TRBJ2-1; 8 nucleotides align to TRBD1. V lost 4 bases to trimming and J lost 3 bases; unmatched junction nucleotides: 11. Germline values: CDR1 LNHDA, CDR2 SQIVND (reference sequence). The CDR3 loop spans 17 amino acids.

This clone was observed many times. The chain is built from TRBV6-1 and TRBJ1-1; D is uncertain. This CDR3 has 14 residues. V shed 2 bases and J shed 3 bases, with 10 bases lying between them. CDR1 is MNHNS and CDR2 is SASEGT in the germline V gene. CDR3 sequence reads: CASSEKEDYTEAFF. DNA for the CDR3: TGTGCCAGCAGTGAAAAGGAGGACTACACTGAAGCTTTCTTT.

This rearrangement joins TRBV19 to TRBJ2-7, with 14 bases matching TRBD2. The CDR3 runs 14 residues. Germline values: CDR1 LNHDA, CDR2 SQIVND (reference sequence). V lost 9 bases, J lost 2 bases, and 3 bases stayed unmatched. The CDR3 DNA follows: TGTGCCAGCGGACTAGCGGGAGGAGCCTACGAGCAGTACTTC. Its translation: CASGLAGGAYEQYF. Full variable domain (missing parts from reference TRBV19 and TRBJ2-7): DGGITQSPKYLFRKEGQNVTLSCEQNLNHDAMYWYRQDPGQGLRLIYYSQIVNDFQKGDIAEGYSVSREKKESFPLTVTSAQKNPTAFYLCASGLAGGAYEQYFGPGTRLTVT.

The J gene is TRBJ1-1, the V gene TRBV29-1, with D maybe TRBD1 (6 bases). The length of the CDR3 is 12 residues. The V end lost 6 bases, the J end lost 0 bases, and 8 bases lay between the germline ends. Germline V gene sequence: CDR1 SQVTM, CDR2 ANQGSEA. The CDR3 DNA is TGCAGCGTAGGGGGGCTGAACACTGAAGCTTTCTTT. This gives the protein CSVGGLNTEAFF.

This chain links TRBV11-2 with TRBJ2-3, with D perhaps given as TRBD1 or TRBD2 (5 bases each). V lost 1 base and J lost 0, with 5 bases in between. CDR1 is SGHAT, CDR2 FQNNGV, per germline. There are 14 residues in the CDR3. CDR3: CASSLGGSTDTQYF. The CDR3, as DNA: TGTGCCAGCAGCTTAGGGGGGAGCACAGATACGCAGTATTTT. Drawing the rest from reference TRBV11-2 and TRBJ2-3, the complete variable domain is EAGVAQSPRYKIIEKRQSVAFWCNPISGHATLYWYQQILGQGPKLLIQFQNNGVVDDSQLPKDRFSAERLKGVDSTLKIQPAKLEDSAVYLCASSLGGSTDTQYFGPGTRLTVL.

This clone was picked up a small number of times. The V call is TRBV7-2, the J call TRBJ2-7, with 7 bases identical to TRBD2. The V gene's germline CDR1 is SGHTA and CDR2 FQGNSA. V lost 0 bases and J lost 5; bases outside the gene matches: 13. The length of the CDR3 is 17 residues. The CDR3 is CASSLAKAGPVWDEQYF. CDR3 DNA sequence: TGTGCCAGCAGCTTAGCGAAAGCGGGACCTGTGTGGGACGAGCAGTACTTC. The full variable domain, completed using reference TRBV7-2 and TRBJ2-7, is GAGVSQSPSNKVTEKGKDVELRCDPISGHTALYWYRQSLGQGLEFLIYFQGNSAPDKSGLPSDRFSAERTGGSVSTLTIQRTQQEDSAVYLCASSLAKAGPVWDEQYFGPGTRLTVT.

This clone was seen only a few times. This chain uses TRBV6-1 with TRBJ1-2, with a tentative D call TRBD1 (5 bases). The CDR3 sequence is 13 residues long. Between the trimmed V and J ends, which lost 4 bases and 8 bases, there was a span of 14 bases. Germline lookup yields CDR1 MNHNS and CDR2 SASEGT. The DNA of the CDR3 is TGTGCCAGCAGTGTGACAGACCTGTACGGCTACACCTTC. Its protein product is CASSVTDLYGYTF.

For the CDR3, the DNA is TGTGCCAGCAGCTTTAGCGGGAGGGGTACAGATACGCAGTATTTT. Amino acids: CASSFSGRGTDTQYF. The chain has TRBV7-8 and TRBJ2-3; 11 bases map to TRBD2. The CDR3 consists of 15 residues. The junction had 2 bases not matched to a gene; V was cut back by 3 bases and J by 3 bases. Germline V gene data show CDR1 as SGHVS and CDR2 as FQNEAQ.

The chain carries TRBV5-1 and TRBJ2-2, with D possibly being TRBD1 (6 bases). Germline CDR1 reads SGHRS; CDR2 reads YFSETQ. Trimming removed 5 bases from V and 4 bases from J, with 15 bases in between. The CDR3 totals 15 residues. CDR3 in DNA: TGCGCCAGCAGTTTCACAGGGTCTGGCACCGGGGAGCTGTTTTTT. Protein product: CASSFTGSGTGELFF.

This clone has only a few counts. V usage is TRBV5-1 and J usage is TRBJ2-1; 14 bases are a match to TRBD2. CDR1 is SGHRS and CDR2 is YFSETQ in the germline V gene. Trimming cost V 4 bases and J 12 bases; bases outside gene matches: 9. The CDR3 has 15 residues. CDR3 region: CASSKGLAGEWWQFF. CDR3 nucleotide sequence: TGCGCCAGCAGCAAGGGACTAGCGGGAGAGTGGTGGCAGTTCTTC.

This clone was seen only once. The CDR3 reads CASSVGLGKYEQYF. Here the CDR3 DNA reads TGTGCCAGCAGCGTAGGTCTCGGGAAATACGAGCAGTACTTC. This chain links TRBV7-3 with TRBJ2-7, with D maybe TRBD2 (5 bases). Trimming removed 5 bases from V and 4 bases from J, with 15 bases in between. The length of the CDR3 is 14 residues. CDR1 SGHTA and CDR2 FQGTGA come from the germline V gene. Full variable domain (rest looked up from reference TRBV7-3 and TRBJ2-7): GAGVSQTPSNKVTEKGKYVELRCDPISGHTALYWYRQSLGQGPEFLIYFQGTGAADDSGLPNDRFFAVRPEGSVSTLKIQRTERGDSAVYLCASSVGLGKYEQYFGPGTRLTVT.

In DNA, the CDR3 is TGTGCCAGCAGTTACCTAACTAGCGGGAGAGCAGATACGCAGTATTTT. It translates to CASSYLTSGRADTQYF. This chain links TRBV6-5 with TRBJ2-3; TRBD2 matches 11 bases. The J segment lost 4 bases and the V segment lost 2 bases, leaving 5 bases of the junction unmatched. Germline CDR1 MNHEY, CDR2 SVGAGI. The length of the CDR3 is 16 residues.